These 18 T cell receptor beta chains originate from one sample sequenced in a study of response to subunit inactivated influenza vaccine. TCRdb reprocessed the RT-PCR reads with MiXCR, giving one entry per CDR3 protein. The profile covers around 750,000 distinct CDR3 sequences, with 21% appearing a single time and around 9.6% taken by the ten largest. Sequenced here: PBMCs from blood, sampled 5 days after vaccination. Source of these receptors: a man aged 45-60 years who received an inactivated influenza vaccine.

The chain uses TRBV2 and TRBJ1-5; D unresolved. The CDR3 runs 14 residues. Germline V gives CDR1 SNHLY, CDR2 FYNNEI. V lost 3 bases to trimming and J lost 2 bases, with 8 bases between them. The CDR3 bases are TGTGCCAGCAGTGATGGATCAGGCAATCAGCCCCAGCATTTT. Residues: CASSDGSGNQPQHF.

This clonotype has a handful of counts. The chain has TRBV7-9 and TRBJ1-1; D unresolved. The CDR3 spans 13 residues. With 5 bases removed from V and 1 base from J, the gap between germline ends came to 8 bases. Germline V gene lookup returns CDR1 SEHNR and CDR2 FQNEAQ (reference sequence). As DNA, the CDR3 is TGTGCCAGCAGCACCGAAAGGAACACTGAAGCTTTCTTT. Its protein product is CASSTERNTEAFF.

This clonotype was observed a few times. V gene TRBV5-1 combines with J gene TRBJ2-1, with D maybe TRBD2 (6 bases). Trimming shortened V by 6 bases and J by 0 bases, and 10 bases separated the two germline ends. There are 14 residues in the CDR3. CDR1 and CDR2 from the germline V gene are SGHRS and YFSETQ. The CDR3 spells CASNRESSYNEQFF. CDR3 nucleotide sequence: TGCGCCAGCAATCGGGAGAGCTCCTACAATGAGCAGTTCTTC.

At least ten counts were recorded for this clonotype. The chain carries TRBV29-1 and TRBJ2-7, with 9 bases aligning to TRBD1. The V gene's germline CDR1 is SQVTM and CDR2 ANQGSEA. The CDR3 spans 13 residues. Trimming at V came to 7 bases and at J to 3 bases, leaving 7 bases not matched to a gene. The CDR3 region is CSAKGQGGYEQYF. For the CDR3, the DNA is TGCAGCGCAAAGGGACAGGGCGGCTACGAGCAGTACTTC.

In this sample, this clonotype turned up a few times. This chain connects TRBV24-1 to TRBJ1-1; D may be TRBD1 (5 bases). The germline V and J ends were trimmed by 3 bases and 7 bases, with 8 bases remaining between them. The CDR3 totals 12 residues. Per germline, CDR1 KGHDR and CDR2 SFDVKD. CDR3 nucleotide sequence: TGTGCCACCAGTGATCGAGACAGTGAAGCTTTCTTT. It yields the protein CATSDRDSEAFF.

A few counts support this clonotype. CDR3 in amino acids: CATSETRDSNQPQHF. CDR3 bases: TGTGCCACCAGTGAGACACGAGACAGCAATCAGCCCCAGCATTTT. The chain joins TRBV24-1 to TRBJ1-5, with D uncertain. This CDR3 is built from 15 residues. V dropped 4 bases and J dropped 1 base, with 10 bases sitting between them. Germline V CDR1 and CDR2: KGHDR, SFDVKD.

The V and J genes are TRBV7-2 and TRBJ1-6, with D unresolved. Germline V gives CDR1 SGHTA, CDR2 FQGNSA. Trimming stripped 0 bases from V and 9 bases from J, with 18 bases between. This CDR3 spans 17 amino acids. The DNA of the CDR3 is TGTGCCAGCAGCTTAGCCGGTGCGGTTATTCAGTTTTCACCCCTCCACTTT. Translated, it gives CASSLAGAVIQFSPLHF.

The chain has TRBV11-2 and TRBJ2-5; unclear D gene. Trimming took 3 bases from V and 5 from J, leaving 16 bases between them. This CDR3 is 15 amino acids long. The V gene's germline CDR1 is SGHAT and CDR2 FQNNGV. The CDR3: CASSLFSRLGETQYF. The DNA for the CDR3 is TGTGCCAGCAGCTTGTTTTCCCGATTGGGGGAGACCCAGTACTTC.

DNA of the CDR3: TGCGCCAGCAGCTCCAGACAGGGGGGGGGCAATGAGCAGTTCTTC. Translating it yields CASSSRQGGGNEQFF. This chain joins TRBV5-1 and TRBJ2-1; 9 bases map to TRBD1. CDR3 length equals 15 residues. V was pared by 3 bases and J by 6 bases, with 7 bases of the junction left unmatched. Looked up from germline, CDR1 is SGHRS and CDR2 is YFSETQ.

This chain joins TRBV7-9 and TRBJ2-7, with D possibly TRBD1 on 6 matching bases. The CDR3 length is 14 residues. V was clipped by 4 bases and J by 2 bases, with 12 bases between them. In germline, CDR1 is SEHNR, CDR2 FQNEAQ (reference sequence). The CDR3 sequence: CASSSPGAAYEQYF. CDR3 nucleotide sequence: TGTGCCAGCAGCTCCCCAGGGGCCGCCTACGAGCAGTACTTC. Looking up the rest from reference TRBV7-9 and TRBJ2-7 gives the full variable domain: DTGVSQNPRHKITKRGQNVTFRCDPISEHNRLYWYRQTLGQGPEFLTYFQNEAQLEKSRLLSDRFSAERPKGSFSTLEIQRTEQGDSAMYLCASSSPGAAYEQYFGPGTRLTVT.

This clonotype was seen a handful of times. This rearrangement joins TRBV3-1 to TRBJ2-5, with D perhaps TRBD1 (5 bases). CDR3 length: 14 residues. Germline CDR1 and CDR2: LGHDT and YNNKEL (reference sequence). With 8 bases removed from V and 5 bases from J, the gap between germline ends came to 18 bases. CDR3 residues: CASSEMGRWETQYF. DNA for the CDR3: TGTGCCAGCTCAGAAATGGGGCGTTGGGAGACCCAGTACTTC.

This chain uses TRBV12-3 or TRBV12-4 with TRBJ2-7; D is unresolved. The germline V and J ends were trimmed by 6 bases and 4 bases, with 7 bases remaining between them. The length of the CDR3 is 11 residues. CDR3 residues: CASRRKYEQYF. Here the CDR3 DNA reads TGTGCCAGCAGACGGAAATACGAGCAGTACTTC.

This clonotype was seen repeatedly, ten times or more. CDR3 sequence: CAISEVLAGGPNNEQFF. The DNA for the CDR3 is TGTGCCATCAGTGAGGTGTTAGCGGGAGGGCCTAATAATGAGCAGTTCTTC. The J gene is TRBJ2-1, the V gene TRBV10-3; 11 bases agree with TRBD2. Trimming removed 2 bases from V and 7 bases from J; junction bases left unmatched: 10. The CDR3 totals 17 residues. Germline V gene data show CDR1 as ENHRY and CDR2 as SYGVKD.

The chain links TRBV6-5 to TRBJ2-7, with 8 positions matching TRBD1. This CDR3 is built from 14 residues. Germline V lookup: CDR1 MNHEY, CDR2 SVGAGI. With V trimmed by 6 bases and J by 6 bases, 10 bases remained unmatched. CDR3 nucleotides: TGTGCCAGCAGCTTACAGACAGGGGTGGGCGAGCAGTACTTC. Its protein product is CASSLQTGVGEQYF.

This clonotype was detected ten times or more. The V call is TRBV27, the J call TRBJ1-6; perhaps TRBD1 as D (6 bases). The length of the CDR3 is 15 residues. Trimming shortened V by 5 bases and J by 9 bases, and 17 bases separated the two germline ends. CDR1 is MNHEY and CDR2 is SMNVEV in the germline V gene (reference sequence). In DNA, the CDR3 is TGTGCCAGCAGTCTTATGGGGGGGCGTAGTTCACCCCTCCACTTT. Protein sequence: CASSLMGGRSSPLHF.

The chain recombines TRBV19 with TRBJ2-7, with D possibly matching TRBD2 (5 bases). CDR1 is LNHDA and CDR2 is SQIVND in the germline V gene (reference sequence). The CDR3 is made up of 15 amino acids. The germline V and J ends were trimmed by 0 bases and 2 bases, with 11 bases remaining between them. CDR3 sequence: CASSIDQRRAYEQYF. The CDR3 DNA reads as TGTGCCAGTAGTATAGACCAGCGGAGAGCCTACGAGCAGTACTTC.

The rearrangement joins TRBV5-1 to TRBJ2-3; D possibly corresponds to TRBD1 (5 bases). Trimming pared 1 base from V and 4 bases from J, leaving 10 bases between. There are 14 residues in the CDR3. Germline loops: CDR1 SGHRS, CDR2 YFSETQ. CDR3 amino acids: CASSLRGAPDTQYF. The CDR3 coding sequence is TGCGCCAGCAGCTTGAGGGGCGCCCCAGATACGCAGTATTTT.

A few counts support this clonotype. V is TRBV7-3 and J is TRBJ1-2; possible D gene TRBD1, 5 bases. Trimming took off 5 bases at V and 4 bases at J, with 11 bases between the two ends. Germline assignment: CDR1 SGHTA and CDR2 FQGTGA. The CDR3 sequence is 13 residues long. CDR3 sequence (DNA): TGTGCCAGCAGCCCCTTGGGGGGCTATGGCTACACCTTC. It is translated as CASSPLGGYGYTF. Full variable domain (missing parts from reference TRBV7-3 and TRBJ1-2): GAGVSQTPSNKVTEKGKYVELRCDPISGHTALYWYRQSLGQGPEFLIYFQGTGAADDSGLPNDRFFAVRPEGSVSTLKIQRTERGDSAVYLCASSPLGGYGYTFGSGTRLTVV.